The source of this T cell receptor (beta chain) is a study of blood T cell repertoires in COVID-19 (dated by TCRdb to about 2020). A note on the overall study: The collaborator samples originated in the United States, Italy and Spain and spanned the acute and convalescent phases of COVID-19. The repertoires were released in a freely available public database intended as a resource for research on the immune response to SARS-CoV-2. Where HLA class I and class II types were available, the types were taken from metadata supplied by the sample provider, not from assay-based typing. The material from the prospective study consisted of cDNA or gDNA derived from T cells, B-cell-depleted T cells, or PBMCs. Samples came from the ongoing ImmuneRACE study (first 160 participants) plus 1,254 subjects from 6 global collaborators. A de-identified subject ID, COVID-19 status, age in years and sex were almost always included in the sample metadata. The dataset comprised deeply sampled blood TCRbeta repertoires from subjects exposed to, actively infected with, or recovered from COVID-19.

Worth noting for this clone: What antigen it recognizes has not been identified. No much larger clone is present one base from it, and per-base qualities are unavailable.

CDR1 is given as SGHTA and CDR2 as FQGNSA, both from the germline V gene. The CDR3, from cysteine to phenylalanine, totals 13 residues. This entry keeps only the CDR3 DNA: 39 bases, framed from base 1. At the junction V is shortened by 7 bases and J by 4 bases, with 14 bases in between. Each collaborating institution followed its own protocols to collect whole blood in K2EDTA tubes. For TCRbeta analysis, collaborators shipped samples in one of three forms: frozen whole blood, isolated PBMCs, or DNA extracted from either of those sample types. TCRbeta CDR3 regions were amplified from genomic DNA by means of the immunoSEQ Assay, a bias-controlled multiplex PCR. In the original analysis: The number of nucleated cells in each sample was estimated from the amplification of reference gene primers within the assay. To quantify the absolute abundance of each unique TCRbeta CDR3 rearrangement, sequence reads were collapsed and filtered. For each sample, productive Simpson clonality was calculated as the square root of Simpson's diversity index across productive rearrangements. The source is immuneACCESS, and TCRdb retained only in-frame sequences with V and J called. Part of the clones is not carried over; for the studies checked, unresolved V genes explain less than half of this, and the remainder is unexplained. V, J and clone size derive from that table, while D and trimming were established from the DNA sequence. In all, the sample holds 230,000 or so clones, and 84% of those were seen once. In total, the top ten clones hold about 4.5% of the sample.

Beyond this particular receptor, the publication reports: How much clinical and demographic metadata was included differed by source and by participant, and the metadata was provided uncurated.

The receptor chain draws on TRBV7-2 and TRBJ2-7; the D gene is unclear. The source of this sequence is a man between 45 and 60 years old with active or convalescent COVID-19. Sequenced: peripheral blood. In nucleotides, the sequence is TGTGCCAGCACCTCTTCCCCTTCGTACGAGCAGTACTTC. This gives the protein CASTSSPSYEQYF.